What follows are 20 T cell receptor beta chains derived from one specimen sequenced in a study of blood T cell repertoires in COVID-19. Clones were read by immunoSEQ multiplex PCR, and TCRdb kept only the in-frame ones, dropping some. The data show under 250,000 clones, with approximately 87% seen just once and under 3% held by the top ten. Sequenced material: peripheral blood. The receptors originated from a woman aged 65 to 85 with active or convalescent COVID-19.

The chain recombines TRBV5-1 with TRBJ2-3; D is perhaps TRBD1 (6 bases). Germline V gene data show CDR1 as SGHRS and CDR2 as YFSETQ. The CDR3 has 15 amino acids. V shed 2 bases and J shed 11 bases, with 21 bases lying between them. CDR3 protein: CASSLSGQTGSGQYF. The DNA of the CDR3 is TGCGCCAGCAGCTTATCCGGACAGACGGGATCTGGGCAGTATTTT.

The chain carries TRBV7-8 and TRBJ2-7, with TRBD2 matching over 7 bases. Germline trimming cut 4 bases from V and 6 bases from J; bases unmatched to any gene: 12. Germline V gives CDR1 SGHVS, CDR2 FQNEAQ. CDR3 size: 15 residues. Here the CDR3 reads CASSYGGGAFGEQYF. CDR3 in DNA: TGTGCCAGCAGCTATGGGGGAGGGGCCTTCGGCGAGCAGTACTTC.

V and J are TRBV6-5 and TRBJ2-7; 11 nucleotides line up with TRBD2. Per germline, CDR1 MNHEY and CDR2 SVGAGI. The CDR3 is 15 amino acids. V dropped 6 bases and J dropped 1; count of bases not matched to a gene: 5. The CDR3 reads CASRPLAGGSYEQYF. CDR3 in DNA: TGTGCCAGCAGGCCCTTAGCGGGAGGGTCCTACGAGCAGTACTTC.

The rearrangement links TRBV19 to TRBJ2-6, with a tentative D call TRBD1 (7 bases). The CDR3 totals 17 residues. Germline CDR1 reads LNHDA; CDR2 reads SQIVND (reference sequence). Trimming shortened V by 2 bases and J by 2 bases, and 13 bases separated the two germline ends. DNA for the CDR3: TGTGCCAGTAGTATATTTCGCAGGGGGGCTGGGGCCAACGTCCTGACTTTC. Residues: CASSIFRRGAGANVLTF. The complete variable domain, with remaining parts taken from reference TRBV19 and TRBJ2-6, reads DGGITQSPKYLFRKEGQNVTLSCEQNLNHDAMYWYRQDPGQGLRLIYYSQIVNDFQKGDIAEGYSVSREKKESFPLTVTSAQKNPTAFYLCASSIFRRGAGANVLTFGAGSRLTVL.

The chain couples TRBV7-2 to TRBJ2-5; D ambiguous. From germline, CDR1 is SGHTA and CDR2 FQGNSA. Trimming stripped 5 bases from V and 0 bases from J, with 10 bases between. This CDR3 comprises 14 residues. The CDR3, as DNA: TGTGCCAGCAGCCCCCCGAACTACCAAGAGACCCAGTACTTC. Protein sequence: CASSPPNYQETQYF.

The rearrangement links TRBV5-1 to TRBJ1-1, with TRBD1 matching 7 bases. Unmatched junction bases numbered 9, after V lost 6 bases and J lost 7 bases. The CDR3 length is 13 residues. Germline V gives CDR1 SGHRS, CDR2 YFSETQ. Written as DNA, the CDR3 is TGCGCCAGCACCACAGGGGAGGAGGGTGAAGCTTTCTTT. Its protein product is CASTTGEEGEAFF.

CDR3 sequence (DNA): TGTGCCAGACTGCACCGACAGGGCTGGTTAGGTGGCTACACCTTC. It yields the protein CARLHRQGWLGGYTF. This rearrangement joins TRBV19 to TRBJ1-2; 7 positions agree with TRBD1. Germline values: CDR1 LNHDA, CDR2 SQIVND (reference sequence). Trimming at V came to 9 bases and at J to 7 bases, leaving 17 bases not matched to a gene. The CDR3 runs to 15 residues.

This clone was seen more than once but under ten times. CDR3 amino acids: CASSQKLRAGDSYNSPLHF. CDR3 nucleotide sequence: TGCGCCAGCAGCCAAAAGTTGAGGGCAGGGGACTCCTATAATTCACCCCTCCACTTT. This sequence joins TRBV4-3 and TRBJ1-6; D might be TRBD1 (6 bases). There are 19 residues in the CDR3. V was clipped by 2 bases and J by 0 bases, with 17 bases between them. CDR1 and CDR2 from the germline V gene are LGHNA and YSLEER.

In its sample, this clone was seen a few times. The chain uses TRBV5-5 and TRBJ1-1; perhaps TRBD1 as D (5 bases). CDR3 length equals 14 residues. Germline lookup yields CDR1 SGHKS and CDR2 YYEKEE (reference sequence). V shed 0 bases and J shed 3 bases, with 9 bases lying between them. The CDR3 nucleotides read TGTGCCAGCAGCTTGGCGGGCAGGGACACTGAAGCTTTCTTT. Translating gives CASSLAGRDTEAFF.

V is TRBV2 and J is TRBJ2-1; tentative D call: TRBD1 (5 bases). Germline V gives CDR1 SNHLY, CDR2 FYNNEI. Trimming left V 8 bases short and J 0 bases short, with 8 bases between. This CDR3 is 13 amino acids long. As DNA, the CDR3 is TGTGCCAGCGACAGTCGCTCCTACAATGAGCAGTTCTTC. Translating gives CASDSRSYNEQFF.

The rearrangement uses TRBV6-5 and TRBJ1-2; tentatively, D is TRBD1 (5 bases). The CDR3 is 14 residues long. Germline V gives CDR1 MNHEY, CDR2 SVGAGI. V was trimmed by 6 bases and J by 5 bases, leaving 16 bases between them. This CDR3 reads CASRGGLTAYGYTF. CDR3 bases: TGTGCCAGCAGGGGGGGTCTGACGGCATATGGCTACACCTTC.

The V and J genes are TRBV12-3 or TRBV12-4 and TRBJ1-1, with D possibly TRBD1 on 6 matching bases. The CDR3 has 13 amino acids. Trimming took 5 bases from V and 5 from J, leaving 12 bases between them. The CDR3 loop reads CASSAQGYTEAFF. The DNA of the CDR3 is TGTGCCAGCAGTGCTCAGGGGTATACTGAAGCTTTCTTT.

This clone appeared once. CDR3 sequence: CAVSGSQETQYF. CDR3 nucleotides: TGTGCCGTTTCGGGTTCCCAAGAGACCCAGTACTTC. The chain employs TRBV10-3 and TRBJ2-5; D remains ambiguous. CDR3 size: 12 residues. V lost 11 bases and J 1 base, leaving 11 bases between the germline ends. Germline-derived CDR1 and CDR2 are ENHRY and SYGVKD.

The V call is TRBV10-3, the J call TRBJ1-1; a weak D match, TRBD1 (5 bases). CDR1 is ENHRY, CDR2 SYGVKD, per germline. The V end was cut by 0 bases, the J end by 3 bases, with 8 bases between. The CDR3 runs 14 residues. CDR3: CAISESLRDTEAFF. The CDR3 DNA reads as TGTGCCATCAGTGAGTCCCTCAGGGACACTGAAGCTTTCTTT.

The rearrangement uses TRBV5-4 and TRBJ1-4; perhaps TRBD1 as D (6 bases). Trimming pared 0 bases from V and 5 bases from J, leaving 14 bases between. CDR3 size: 16 residues. The germline gives CDR1 SGHNT, CDR2 YYREEE (reference sequence). The CDR3 region is CASSLAKLGGNEKLFF. The CDR3, as DNA: TGTGCCAGCAGCTTGGCCAAATTAGGGGGAAATGAAAAACTGTTTTTT.

This clone was seen repeatedly, ten times or more. The chain recombines TRBV5-1 with TRBJ2-5; 12 bases line up with TRBD2. Trimming cost V 4 bases and J 5 bases; bases outside gene matches: 6. CDR3 length equals 15 residues. Germline V lookup: CDR1 SGHRS, CDR2 YFSETQ. The CDR3 DNA sequence: TGCGCCAGCAGCATCGCCGGGACTAGCGGGGAGACCCAGTACTTC. It translates to CASSIAGTSGETQYF. Supplemented by reference TRBV5-1 and TRBJ2-5, the full variable domain reads KAGVTQTPRYLIKTRGQQVTLSCSPISGHRSVSWYQQTPGQGLQFLFEYFSETQRNKGNFPGRFSGRQFSNSRSEMNVSTLELGDSALYLCASSIAGTSGETQYFGPGTRLLVL.

This clone came up a few times. V and J are TRBV27 and TRBJ1-5; D might be TRBD1 (6 bases). This CDR3 contains 17 residues. V shed 5 bases and J shed 4 bases, with 21 bases lying between them. Germline loops: CDR1 MNHEY, CDR2 SMNVEV (reference sequence). The CDR3 here is CASSLLPAGDGNQPQHF. The CDR3 DNA follows: TGTGCCAGCAGTCTTCTCCCTGCAGGGGATGGTAATCAGCCCCAGCATTTT.

The chain's CDR3 is CARLADYEQYF. For the CDR3, the DNA is TGCGCCAGACTAGCGGACTACGAGCAGTACTTC. The chain uses TRBV10-1 and TRBJ2-7, with 8 positions matching TRBD2. Germline CDR1 reads WNHNN; CDR2 reads SYGVQD (reference sequence). Germline trimming cut 9 bases from V and 3 bases from J; bases unmatched to any gene: 1. The CDR3 is 11 amino acids.

The chain combines TRBV6-1 with TRBJ2-1, with TRBD2 matching 12 bases. Germline V lookup: CDR1 MNHNS, CDR2 SASEGT. V dropped 0 bases and J dropped 4; count of bases not matched to a gene: 4. This CDR3 is 17 amino acids long. CDR3 in amino acids: CASSEARTSGAYNEQFF. CDR3 coding DNA: TGTGCCAGCAGTGAAGCCCGGACTAGCGGGGCGTACAATGAGCAGTTCTTC.

The V call is TRBV5-1, the J call TRBJ2-3; no clear D gene. Germline CDR1 SGHRS, CDR2 YFSETQ. V was cut by 0 bases and J by 3 bases, with 8 bases left in between. The CDR3 is 14 residues long. The CDR3 region is CASSLVPGTDTQYF. CDR3 nucleotides: TGCGCCAGCAGCTTGGTGCCCGGGACAGATACGCAGTATTTT. The full variable domain, with the rest looked up from reference TRBV5-1 and TRBJ2-3, is KAGVTQTPRYLIKTRGQQVTLSCSPISGHRSVSWYQQTPGQGLQFLFEYFSETQRNKGNFPGRFSGRQFSNSRSEMNVSTLELGDSALYLCASSLVPGTDTQYFGPGTRLTVL.